This T cell receptor (beta chain) emerged from a study of long-term antiretroviral therapy in people with HIV. The CDR3 is 12 residues long. CDR1 is SEHNR, CDR2 FQNEAQ, per germline (reference sequence). With 8 bases removed from V and 0 bases from J, the gap between germline ends came to 8 bases. Judged by abundance, this clone is large. Sequencing used immunoSEQ v3.0 at survey level. Generated by immunoSEQ multiplex PCR, the TCRdb table keeps only in-frame clones and is missing some. The table lists under 15,000 clones, about three quarters of them singletons, with approximately 12% in the top ten. V is TRBV7-9 and J is TRBJ2-7; D gene ambiguous. The sequences come from unsorted PBMCs, collected approximately 3.1 years before starting antiretroviral therapy. This clonotype originated in a man aged 40-49 years with HIV. This CDR3 reads CASAESSYEQYF. Here the CDR3 DNA reads TGTGCCAGCGCAGAGAGCTCCTACGAGCAGTACTTC.